The 30 T cell receptor beta chains listed next were all sequenced from one sample in a study of sequential checkpoint blockade in melanoma. Clones were read by immunoSEQ multiplex PCR, and TCRdb kept only the in-frame ones, dropping some. The data contain 150 to 250 clones, about 21% of them singletons. The sample's treatment: randomized to nivolumab then ipilimumab (arm A) or the reverse (arm B). The starting material was tumor tissue (inferred from file names), obtained from a patient given nivolumab and ipilimumab in sequence. The receptors derive from a human donor with melanoma.

By sample share, this clone is large. The chain combines TRBV11-3 with TRBJ1-1; no clear D. The CDR3 spans 15 residues. V dropped 2 bases and J dropped 0 bases, with 10 bases sitting between them. The V gene's germline CDR1 is SGHNT and CDR2 YENEEA. Written as DNA, the CDR3 is TGTGCCAGCAGCTTAAGTCCGGCCATGAACACTGAAGCTTTCTTT. Protein sequence: CASSLSPAMNTEAFF.

This clone has just a few counts. V is TRBV19 and J is TRBJ2-3; 8 bases agree with TRBD2. Trimming took 6 bases from V and 0 from J; bases not matched to a gene: 8. This CDR3 has 16 amino acids. Germline V CDR1 and CDR2: LNHDA, SQIVND (reference sequence). The CDR3 is CASRRGDSHSTDTQYF. CDR3 nucleotide sequence: TGTGCCAGTAGGCGGGGGGACTCCCATAGCACAGATACGCAGTATTTT.

This clone is large within its sample. This chain links TRBV6-8 with TRBJ2-1; 8 nucleotides align to TRBD2. The CDR3 spans 15 residues. The germline gives CDR1 MNHGY, CDR2 SAAAGT. The J segment lost 3 bases and the V segment lost 5 bases, leaving 6 bases of the junction unmatched. CDR3 sequence (DNA): TGTGCCAGCAGTCCCATAGCGGGGAACTACAATGAGCAGTTCTTC. This codes for CASSPIAGNYNEQFF.

This chain connects TRBV18 to TRBJ2-3; 9 bases align to TRBD1. The CDR3 spans 14 residues. V dropped 4 bases and J dropped 5; count of bases not matched to a gene: 4. Germline V CDR1 and CDR2: KGHSH, LQKENI. CDR3 amino acids: CASSLGQGQDTQYF. CDR3 bases: TGTGCCAGCTCACTGGGACAGGGACAAGATACGCAGTATTTT.

This clone was observed a handful of times. The chain carries TRBV6-8 and TRBJ1-1, with D tentatively TRBD1 (5 bases). This CDR3 spans 12 amino acids. Deletions cut 4 bases from V and 10 bases from J, with 13 bases between. CDR1 and CDR2 (germline): MNHGY, SAAAGT. CDR3 nucleotide sequence: TGTGCCAGCAGTTCACAGGACCCCCGAGCTTTCTTT. Protein product: CASSSQDPRAFF.

Relative to its sample, this clone is large (0.1 to 1%). This chain connects TRBV6-8 to TRBJ1-1; D not resolved. The germline CDR1 and CDR2 sequences are MNHGY and SAAAGT. This CDR3 region has 13 residues. Trimming took 8 bases from V and 4 from J, leaving 14 bases between them. DNA of the CDR3: TGTGCCAGCGGTAGGGCGGAGGCCACTGAAGCTTTCTTT. This gives the protein CASGRAEATEAFF.

This clone qualifies as medium-sized. The genes are TRBV11-3 and TRBJ2-5, with unresolved D. The CDR3 extends over 14 amino acids. Germline V gene lookup returns CDR1 SGHNT and CDR2 YENEEA. V shed 4 bases and J shed 5 bases, with 14 bases lying between them. The CDR3 nucleotides read TGTGCCAGCAGCTCCGCGGTCCGATATGAGACCCAGTACTTC. It encodes CASSSAVRYETQYF. Full variable domain (outside the CDR3, taken from reference TRBV11-3 and TRBJ2-5): EAGVVQSPRYKIIEKKQPVAFWCNPISGHNTLYWYLQNLGQGPELLIRYENEEAVDDSQLPKDRFSAERLKGVDSTLKIQPAELGDSAVYLCASSSAVRYETQYFGPGTRLLVL.

This clone rates as medium-sized. CDR3 DNA sequence: TGTGCCAGCAGCTTACGGGCTAGCGGGAGAAGCACAGATACGCAGTATTTT. Its translation: CASSLRASGRSTDTQYF. The chain employs TRBV11-3 and TRBJ2-3; 10 bases match TRBD2. The CDR3 runs to 17 residues. The V and J ends lost 2 bases and 0 bases, in that order; junction bases with no gene match: 5. Germline-derived CDR1 and CDR2 are SGHNT and YENEEA.

This clone is medium-sized by share. V gene TRBV11-3 combines with J gene TRBJ1-1, with 9 bases aligning to TRBD1. V was clipped by 5 bases and J by 1 base; unmatched bases: 5. CDR3 length equals 15 residues. Germline CDR1 reads SGHNT; CDR2 reads YENEEA. CDR3 nucleotide sequence: TGTGCCAGCAGCACTTACAGGGGGCCGAACACTGAAGCTTTCTTT. It is translated as CASSTYRGPNTEAFF.

This rearrangement joins TRBV19 to TRBJ2-5, with D possibly matching TRBD1 (5 bases). V was clipped by 4 bases and J by 2 bases, with 8 bases between them. The CDR3 consists of 13 residues. CDR1 and CDR2 from the germline V gene are LNHDA and SQIVND (reference sequence). CDR3 residues: CASSRQLQETQYF. CDR3 sequence (DNA): TGTGCCAGTAGTAGACAGCTGCAAGAGACCCAGTACTTC.

The chain employs TRBV19 and TRBJ2-5, with D possibly being TRBD1 or TRBD2 (5 bases each). The germline CDR1 and CDR2 sequences are LNHDA and SQIVND (reference sequence). CDR3 length: 17 residues. V lost 3 bases to trimming and J lost 0 bases, with 17 bases between them. CDR3: CASSMFFAGANQETQYF. As DNA, the CDR3 is TGTGCCAGTAGTATGTTCTTCGCCGGGGCGAACCAAGAGACCCAGTACTTC.

CDR3 bases: TGCGCCAGCAGTCAATCATGGGGGGAGAACACTGAAGCTTTCTTT. Protein sequence: CASSQSWGENTEAFF. The chain recombines TRBV23-1 with TRBJ1-1, with a tentative D call TRBD1 (5 bases). TRBV23-1 is an ORF, and what it does is uncertain. This CDR3 is 15 amino acids long. The V end was cut by 0 bases, the J end by 1 base, with 9 bases between.

This clone has a handful of counts. The chain uses TRBV6-8 and TRBJ2-5; D ambiguous. Deletions cut 7 bases from V and 3 bases from J, with 12 bases between. The length of the CDR3 is 13 residues. Germline V CDR1 and CDR2: MNHGY, SAAAGT. In DNA form, the CDR3 reads TGTGCCAGCATCCCCTTAAATGAAGAGACCCAGTACTTC. It specifies CASIPLNEETQYF.

The chain links TRBV14 to TRBJ2-7; D might be TRBD1 or TRBD2, each matching 7 bases. From germline, CDR1 is SGHDN and CDR2 FVKESK. There are 14 residues in the CDR3. Between the trimmed V and J ends, which lost 5 bases and 6 bases, there was a span of 17 bases. CDR3: CASSETGTTGEQYF. The CDR3 coding sequence is TGTGCCAGCAGCGAGACAGGGACTACAGGCGAGCAGTACTTC.

The chain carries TRBV12-5 and TRBJ2-3; the D gene is possibly TRBD1 (6 bases). Deletions cut 5 bases from V and 6 bases from J, with 21 bases between. CDR3 size: 16 residues. Germline assignment: CDR1 LGHNT and CDR2 FRNRAP. The CDR3 loop is CASGPNARSGADTQYF. DNA for the CDR3: TGTGCTAGTGGTCCCAACGCCAGGTCAGGGGCCGATACGCAGTATTTT.

The rearrangement joins TRBV19 to TRBJ2-3, with a tentative D call TRBD1 (6 bases). The V end was cut by 5 bases, the J end by 6 bases, with 15 bases between. There are 14 residues in the CDR3. Germline V lookup: CDR1 LNHDA, CDR2 SQIVND (reference sequence). The CDR3 loop is CASSRTERGDTQYF. CDR3 sequence (DNA): TGTGCCAGTAGTCGGACCGAGAGGGGGGATACGCAGTATTTT.

The CDR3 DNA reads TGTGCCAGCAGTGAAAATATGGCGGGGGCTTTCTTT. It specifies CASSENMAGAFF. This chain uses TRBV25-1 with TRBJ1-1; D ambiguous. Trimming took 2 bases from V and 11 from J, leaving 12 bases between them. Per the germline V gene, CDR1 is MGHDK and CDR2 is SYGVNS. This CDR3 is 12 amino acids long.

By its share, this clone is medium-sized. V is TRBV6-8 and J is TRBJ1-2; a weak D match, TRBD1 (6 bases). CDR1 and CDR2 from the germline V gene are MNHGY and SAAAGT. With 3 bases removed from V and 1 base from J, the gap between germline ends came to 21 bases. CDR3 size: 18 residues. The CDR3, as DNA: TGTGCCAGCAGTTATTTATGGATGGGGGGCGGTAGTAACTATGGCTACACCTTC. Its protein is CASSYLWMGGGSNYGYTF.

The V gene is TRBV6-8, the J gene TRBJ1-3; no clear D gene. CDR3 size: 15 residues. Germline assignment: CDR1 MNHGY and CDR2 SAAAGT. The V and J ends lost 5 bases and 7 bases respectively, with 18 bases between them. In DNA, the CDR3 is TGTGCCAGCAGTGACGGCGGGGAGGCGTTGAACACCATATATTTT. Translation: CASSDGGEALNTIYF.

The V and J genes are TRBV5-1 and TRBJ1-1, with a tentative D call TRBD1 (5 bases). With 4 bases removed from V and 8 bases from J, the gap between germline ends came to 18 bases. Per the germline V gene, CDR1 is SGHRS and CDR2 is YFSETQ. The CDR3 spans 14 residues. The CDR3 loop reads CASSPSTGWGEAFF. DNA for the CDR3: TGCGCCAGCAGCCCCTCTACAGGATGGGGCGAAGCTTTCTTT.

This clone was recorded a few times. The chain employs TRBV30 and TRBJ1-2, with no clear D. The CDR3 has 14 residues. Germline CDR1 GTSNPN, CDR2 SVGIG (reference sequence). Trimming took 1 base from V and 4 from J, leaving 13 bases between them. CDR3 sequence (DNA): TGTGCCTGGAGTGACCTCCGGGTCGGCTATGGCTACACCTTC. The encoded protein is CAWSDLRVGYGYTF.

This clone is large in the sample. The chain joins TRBV6-8 to TRBJ1-2; D unclear. Germline V gene sequence: CDR1 MNHGY, CDR2 SAAAGT. V dropped 2 bases and J dropped 7 bases, with 17 bases sitting between them. The CDR3 sequence is 15 residues long. CDR3 DNA sequence: TGTGCCAGCAGTTACCGGGAACAGTTACTTGGTGGCTACACCTTC. Translating gives CASSYREQLLGGYTF.

A few counts support this clone. The V and J genes are TRBV19 and TRBJ2-5; D tentatively reads TRBD1 or TRBD2 (5 bases each). The CDR3 runs to 12 residues. The germline V gene has CDR1 LNHDA and CDR2 SQIVND (reference sequence). V shed 6 bases and J shed 4 bases, with 9 bases lying between them. CDR3 protein: CASRGEIETQYF. The CDR3 coding sequence is TGTGCCAGTAGAGGGGAGATAGAGACCCAGTACTTC.

This clone was detected only a few times. The chain carries TRBV4-1 and TRBJ2-5; D unclear. This CDR3 is 13 amino acids long. In germline, CDR1 is MGHRA, CDR2 YSYEKL. Deletions cut 1 base from V and 3 bases from J, with 6 bases between. The CDR3 nucleotides read TGCGCCAGCAGCCAAGCTGGGGAAGAGACCCAGTACTTC. Protein product: CASSQAGEETQYF.

This clone was detected a few times. This sequence joins TRBV19 and TRBJ2-7; D gene ambiguous. With 5 bases removed from V and 3 bases from J, the gap between germline ends came to 17 bases. The CDR3 contains 15 residues. Germline CDR1 and CDR2: LNHDA and SQIVND (reference sequence). The DNA for the CDR3 is TGTGCCAGTAGTCCTCGACACTTTCTAAACTACGAGCAGTACTTC. Its protein is CASSPRHFLNYEQYF.

By frequency in the sample, this clone is medium-sized. The CDR3 sequence: CASSLALAGGQETQYF. In DNA form, the CDR3 reads TGTGCCAGCAGCTTGGCCTTAGCGGGGGGCCAAGAGACCCAGTACTTC. The V call is TRBV11-3, the J call TRBJ2-5; 10 bases map to TRBD2. The germline gives CDR1 SGHNT, CDR2 YENEEA. This CDR3 has 16 amino acids. With 3 bases clipped from V and 1 base from J, the junction kept 5 bases outside the gene matches.

This chain connects TRBV11-3 to TRBJ2-5; 8 bases map to TRBD2. The CDR3 extends over 15 amino acids. Germline V CDR1 and CDR2: SGHNT, YENEEA. V shed 1 base and J 5 bases; nucleotides not matched to a gene: 6. The CDR3 coding sequence is TGTGCCAGCAGCTTAGGGGGGCGGGAGGTCGAGACCCAGTACTTC. Translation gives CASSLGGREVETQYF. Variable domain in full (rest from reference TRBV11-3 and TRBJ2-5): EAGVVQSPRYKIIEKKQPVAFWCNPISGHNTLYWYLQNLGQGPELLIRYENEEAVDDSQLPKDRFSAERLKGVDSTLKIQPAELGDSAVYLCASSLGGREVETQYFGPGTRLLVL.

The CDR3 DNA sequence: TGTGCCACCCTGTTGCTGGGATACAATGAGCAGTTCTTC. Amino acid sequence: CATLLLGYNEQFF. The rearrangement joins TRBV6-8 to TRBJ2-1; D unclear. V was shortened by 10 bases and J by 4 bases, with 14 bases between the two germline ends. This CDR3 is 13 amino acids long. Germline values: CDR1 MNHGY, CDR2 SAAAGT.

In its sample, this clone is medium-sized (0.01 to 0.1%). The chain links TRBV11-3 to TRBJ2-7, with 9 nucleotides matching TRBD1. Germline V gene lookup returns CDR1 SGHNT and CDR2 YENEEA. The CDR3 extends over 14 amino acids. J lost 4 bases, V lost 5 bases, and 6 bases had no gene match. The CDR3 loop reads CASSPRDRVYEQYF. The CDR3 region has the DNA TGTGCCAGCAGCCCCCGGGACAGGGTGTACGAGCAGTACTTC. Full variable domain (rest looked up from reference TRBV11-3 and TRBJ2-7): EAGVVQSPRYKIIEKKQPVAFWCNPISGHNTLYWYLQNLGQGPELLIRYENEEAVDDSQLPKDRFSAERLKGVDSTLKIQPAELGDSAVYLCASSPRDRVYEQYFGPGTRLTVT.

The rearrangement joins TRBV19 to TRBJ2-3; D is unclear. CDR3 length: 17 residues. The V end lost 7 bases, the J end lost 0 bases, and 20 bases lay between the germline ends. The germline gives CDR1 LNHDA, CDR2 SQIVND (reference sequence). CDR3 amino acids: CASIMGFVRASTDTQYF. DNA of the CDR3: TGTGCCAGTATAATGGGTTTTGTCCGGGCCAGCACAGATACGCAGTATTTT.